Following are 23 T cell receptor beta chains from one sample sequenced in a study of T cell responses to AZD1222 COVID-19 vaccine. Here immunoSEQ multiplex PCR was the method, and the copy in TCRdb shows in-frame clones only, minus some. This table holds around 150,000 clones, around nine tenths found once. Sequenced material: peripheral blood, taken on day 0 of AZD1222 vaccination. The receptors were gathered from an adult in good health.

Comments on this clone: The junction departs from germline at one end; a sequencing error may be responsible. The chain couples TRBV29-1 to TRBJ1-2; D gene ambiguous. Germline V gene sequence: CDR1 SQVTM, CDR2 ANQGSEA. This CDR3 is built from 12 residues. The CDR3 sequence is CIGNRANYGYTF. The CDR3 DNA sequence: TGTATCGGGAACAGAGCTAACTATGGCTACACCTTC. The variable domain in full, completed from reference TRBV29-1 and TRBJ1-2, reads SAVISQKPSRDICQRGTSLTIQCQVDSQVTMMFWYRQQPGQSLTLIATANQGSEATYESGFVIDKFPISRPNLTFSTLTVSNMSPEDSSIYLCIGNRANYGYTFGSGTRLTVV.

The V call is TRBV19, the J call TRBJ1-5, with D perhaps TRBD1 (5 bases). There are 13 residues in the CDR3. Trimming stripped 7 bases from V and 4 bases from J, with 11 bases between. The germline V gene encodes CDR1 LNHDA and CDR2 SQIVND (reference sequence). The CDR3 protein is CASNGGGNQPQHF. As DNA, the CDR3 is TGTGCCAGTAATGGGGGGGGTAATCAGCCCCAGCATTTT.

This clone is a singleton in its sample. This chain links TRBV4-1 with TRBJ2-1; 8 nucleotides align to TRBD2. Germline V gene lookup returns CDR1 MGHRA and CDR2 YSYEKL. CDR3 length: 16 residues. J was trimmed by 0 bases and V by 6 bases; bases with no gene match: 7. The CDR3, as DNA: TGCGCCAGCAGTCCACCGGGACTAGTCTCCTACAATGAGCAGTTCTTC. Translation gives CASSPPGLVSYNEQFF.

The CDR3, as DNA: TGTGCCAGCAGCTTAGTATCCGTTGCAGGGGAGGGCTACACCTTC. As protein: CASSLVSVAGEGYTF. This chain links TRBV7-2 with TRBJ1-2; TRBD1 is a possible D gene (6 bases). Germline V gene lookup returns CDR1 SGHTA and CDR2 FQGNSA. V was pared by 1 base and J by 8 bases, with 17 bases between. The CDR3 totals 15 residues.

The chain is built from TRBV27 and TRBJ2-1; D uncertain. CDR3 length equals 13 residues. The V end was cut by 1 base, the J end by 7 bases, with 8 bases between. Germline-derived CDR1 and CDR2 are MNHEY and SMNVEV (reference sequence). The CDR3 region is CASSLYISNEQFF. In DNA, the CDR3 is TGTGCCAGCAGTTTATATATCAGTAATGAGCAGTTCTTC.

The chain links TRBV11-3 to TRBJ2-7; 7 bases line up with TRBD1. Losses at the gene ends were 4 bases for V and 7 bases for J; bases not matched to a gene: 10. Germline V gene lookup returns CDR1 SGHNT and CDR2 YENEEA. The CDR3 runs 14 residues. CDR3: CASSSTGIPNEQYF. The CDR3 DNA reads as TGTGCCAGCAGCTCGACAGGGATTCCTAATGAGCAGTACTTC.

V is TRBV28 and J is TRBJ2-7; D is ambiguous. The CDR3 has 15 amino acids. Germline V gives CDR1 MDHEN, CDR2 SYDVKM. Trimming removed 5 bases at V and 1 base at J, with 15 bases between. This chain's CDR3 is CASSPIAAVSYEQYF. In nucleotides, the CDR3 is TGTGCCAGCAGTCCGATTGCCGCGGTTTCCTACGAGCAGTACTTC.

The chain combines TRBV7-2 with TRBJ2-7, with TRBD2 matching over 15 bases. The CDR3 runs 16 residues. The germline V gene has CDR1 SGHTA and CDR2 FQGNSA. V gave up 5 bases and J gave up 2 bases; unmatched junction bases: 4. The CDR3 coding sequence is TGTGCCAGCAGCGTCGGACTAGCGGGGGGGGCCTACGAGCAGTACTTC. This encodes CASSVGLAGGAYEQYF.

This rearrangement joins TRBV29-1 to TRBJ2-7; 10 nucleotides agree with TRBD2. The CDR3 consists of 13 residues. V dropped 6 bases and J dropped 3; count of bases not matched to a gene: 5. Germline CDR1 is SQVTM and CDR2 is ANQGSEA. CDR3 bases: TGCAGCGTCCGGACTAGCGGAGTCTACGAGCAGTACTTC. Translated: CSVRTSGVYEQYF.

The chain carries TRBV27 and TRBJ1-2, with D perhaps matching TRBD1 (5 bases). With 4 bases removed from V and 2 bases from J, the gap between germline ends came to 11 bases. Germline assignment: CDR1 MNHEY and CDR2 SMNVEV (reference sequence). The CDR3 has 14 amino acids. CDR3 loop: CASSSTSGNYGYTF. The CDR3 nucleotides read TGTGCCAGCAGTTCGACCTCAGGGAACTATGGCTACACCTTC.

The chain is built from TRBV30 and TRBJ2-7, with a tentative D call TRBD1 (6 bases). Germline V lookup: CDR1 GTSNPN, CDR2 SVGIG (reference sequence). V gave up 8 bases and J gave up 3 bases, with 14 bases separating them. The CDR3 sequence is 12 residues long. The CDR3 region has the DNA TGTGCCACTGACAGGTTCGGCTACGAGCAGTACTTC. Protein: CATDRFGYEQYF.

A few counts support this clone. The gene calls are TRBV28 and TRBJ2-1, with TRBD2 matching over 13 bases. The CDR3 spans 15 residues. The V segment lost 2 bases and the J segment 8 bases; nucleotides outside the gene matches: 3. CDR1 and CDR2 (germline): MDHEN, SYDVKM. The CDR3 loop reads CASSLGTSGTDEQFF. The DNA of the CDR3 is TGTGCCAGCAGTTTAGGGACTAGCGGGACGGATGAGCAGTTCTTC.

The chain recombines TRBV19 with TRBJ2-5, with D unclear. V lost 6 bases to trimming and J lost 5 bases, with 19 bases between them. Germline V gene data show CDR1 as LNHDA and CDR2 as SQIVND (reference sequence). The CDR3 runs 15 residues. The CDR3 reads CASSPRVAASETQYF. CDR3 coding DNA: TGTGCCAGTAGCCCCCGGGTAGCTGCCTCCGAGACCCAGTACTTC.

The chain has TRBV7-2 and TRBJ2-7; D call uncertain. In germline, CDR1 is SGHTA, CDR2 FQGNSA. V gave up 2 bases and J gave up 4 bases, with 15 bases separating them. The CDR3 loop spans 15 amino acids. The CDR3 DNA reads as TGTGCCAGCAGCTTAAGGTCCGGGTACGTTTACGAGCAGTACTTC. Its protein product is CASSLRSGYVYEQYF. The variable domain in full, completed from reference TRBV7-2 and TRBJ2-7, reads GAGVSQSPSNKVTEKGKDVELRCDPISGHTALYWYRQSLGQGLEFLIYFQGNSAPDKSGLPSDRFSAERTGGSVSTLTIQRTQQEDSAVYLCASSLRSGYVYEQYFGPGTRLTVT.

The chain links TRBV21-1 to TRBJ1-5; TRBD1, the table's D call, lacks a check against the DNA. TRBV21-1 is a known pseudogene. The CDR3 spans 21 residues. The CDR3 reads CASSSKHTGRSFEPTNQPQHF. The CDR3 DNA reads as TGTGCCAGCAGCAGTAAACATACAGGGCGCTCGTTCGAGCCGACGAATCAGCCCCAGCATTTT.

The chain couples TRBV12-3 or TRBV12-4 to TRBJ1-2; 7 nucleotides match TRBD1. The V segment lost 7 bases and the J segment 6 bases; nucleotides outside the gene matches: 8. This CDR3 is 13 amino acids long. The CDR3 protein is CASNDDRVDGYTF. The CDR3, as DNA: TGTGCCAGCAACGACGACAGGGTCGATGGCTACACCTTC.

The chain couples TRBV11-3 to TRBJ1-1; D might be TRBD1 (5 bases). The CDR3 totals 19 residues. CDR1 and CDR2 (germline): SGHNT, YENEEA. The V and J ends lost 8 bases and 4 bases respectively, with 32 bases between them. CDR3 amino acids: CASATPSSREDWFSTEAFF. The CDR3 bases are TGTGCCAGCGCAACCCCCTCATCCAGGGAGGATTGGTTTAGCACTGAAGCTTTCTTT.

This clone was seen just once. The V and J genes are TRBV11-3 and TRBJ2-7; D unclear. V lost 1 base to trimming and J lost 0 bases, with 10 bases between them. Germline loops: CDR1 SGHNT, CDR2 YENEEA. This CDR3 region has 15 residues. Here the CDR3 reads CASSLAPAISYEQYF. As DNA, the CDR3 is TGTGCCAGCAGCTTAGCCCCAGCTATCTCCTACGAGCAGTACTTC.

This chain joins TRBV3-1 (or the pseudogene TRBV3-2) and TRBJ1-6, with D unclear. CDR3 length equals 16 residues. The V gene's germline CDR1 is LGHDT and CDR2 YNNKEL (reference sequence). Trimming stripped 1 base from V and 0 bases from J, with 7 bases between. CDR3 DNA: TGTGCCAGCAGCCAAGTCAGAAGCTCCTATAATTCACCCCTCCACTTT. Protein: CASSQVRSSYNSPLHF.

CDR3: CASSRTPTNTGELFF. The CDR3 DNA sequence: TGTGCCAGCAGCCGAACCCCCACGAACACCGGGGAGCTGTTTTTT. The rearrangement joins TRBV7-3 to TRBJ2-2, with no clear D. Germline V lookup: CDR1 SGHTA, CDR2 FQGTGA. V lost 5 bases and J lost 0, with 10 bases in between. This CDR3 contains 15 residues. Full variable domain (rest looked up from reference TRBV7-3 and TRBJ2-2): GAGVSQTPSNKVTEKGKYVELRCDPISGHTALYWYRQSLGQGPEFLIYFQGTGAADDSGLPNDRFFAVRPEGSVSTLKIQRTERGDSAVYLCASSRTPTNTGELFFGEGSRLTVL.

The CDR3, as DNA: TGTGCCAGTAGTCTAAGCTCTGGAAACACCATATATTTT. Its protein is CASSLSSGNTIYF. This sequence joins TRBV19 and TRBJ1-3; D remains unclear. V lost 5 bases to trimming and J lost 0 bases, with 5 bases between them. The CDR3 is 13 residues long. Germline CDR1 is LNHDA and CDR2 is SQIVND (reference sequence).

In this sample, this clone turned up once. The chain carries TRBV5-8 and TRBJ1-2, with no clear D. The V end lost 4 bases, the J end lost 11 bases, and 18 bases lay between the germline ends. CDR1 SGHTS and CDR2 YDEGEE come from the germline V gene. The CDR3 spans 13 residues. The CDR3: CASSLGRFVFYTF. In DNA, the CDR3 is TGTGCCAGCAGCCTAGGACGTTTCGTCTTTTACACCTTC.

This clone was detected only once. This chain connects TRBV14 to TRBJ2-5; perhaps TRBD2 as D (6 bases). The CDR3 is made up of 18 amino acids. Looked up from germline, CDR1 is SGHDN and CDR2 is FVKESK. Trimming pared 2 bases from V and 5 bases from J, leaving 24 bases between. CDR3 coding DNA: TGTGCCAGCAGCCAAACTGCAAAACTAGCATCCAGGTCGGAGACCCAGTACTTC. Translation: CASSQTAKLASRSETQYF.